One and the same sample provided the 19 T cell receptor beta chains below, sequenced in a study of healthy donors' naive CD4 and CD8 T cells. A linear amplification protocol produced the TCR libraries from 450 to 500 ng of total RNA. TCRdb re-analysed the reads in MiXCR, keeping a single row per CDR3 protein. The repertoire holds around 200,000 distinct CDR3 sequences, with around 80% as singletons. Sequenced input: naive CD4+ and CD8+ T cells sorted from blood, pooled from several donors. These receptors originate from a pool of human donors in good health; the sample pools cells from several healthy donors.

The chain links TRBV19 to TRBJ1-1, with TRBD1 as a possible D gene (5 bases). Germline CDR1 reads LNHDA; CDR2 reads SQIVND (reference sequence). The CDR3 runs 13 residues. V lost 0 bases, J lost 8 bases, and 10 bases lay in between. CDR3 bases: TGTGCCAGTAGTATAGACACAGGAATCGAAGCTTTCTTT. Protein product: CASSIDTGIEAFF.

This chain uses TRBV14 with TRBJ2-1; perhaps TRBD2 as D (5 bases). V was cut by 4 bases and J by 7 bases, with 17 bases left in between. The CDR3 runs to 15 residues. The germline V gene encodes CDR1 SGHDN and CDR2 FVKESK. As DNA, the CDR3 is TGTGCCAGCAGCCTACCGGGGATAAGGCGAAATGAGCAGTTCTTC. It yields the protein CASSLPGIRRNEQFF.

The V gene is TRBV29-1, the J gene TRBJ2-7; TRBD1 agrees at 7 bases. V dropped 1 base and J dropped 11; count of bases not matched to a gene: 14. Germline assignment: CDR1 SQVTM and CDR2 ANQGSEA. The length of the CDR3 is 14 residues. CDR3 in DNA: TGCAGCGTTGAAGTTTGGGAGCCAGGACAGGCGGAGTACTTC. Its translation: CSVEVWEPGQAEYF.

The rearrangement uses TRBV29-1 and TRBJ2-7; no definite D call. The CDR3 runs 13 residues. Germline CDR1 and CDR2: SQVTM and ANQGSEA. Trimming removed 1 base at V and 1 base at J, with 8 bases between. The CDR3 is CSVEGQSSYEQYF. In nucleotides, the CDR3 is TGCAGCGTTGAAGGGCAGTCTTCCTACGAGCAGTACTTC.

The chain employs TRBV10-3 and TRBJ2-3, with no clear D. This CDR3 has 17 residues. Trimming pared 0 bases from V and 3 bases from J, leaving 16 bases between. Germline loops: CDR1 ENHRY, CDR2 SYGVKD. The CDR3 protein is CAISESPSRVGTDTQYF. The CDR3 region has the DNA TGTGCCATCAGTGAGTCCCCCTCCCGAGTTGGGACAGATACGCAGTATTTT.

The chain has TRBV6-6 and TRBJ1-5; D ambiguous. Germline-derived CDR1 and CDR2 are MNHNY and SVGAGI (reference sequence). The CDR3 sequence is 16 residues long. Trimming removed 0 bases from V and 5 bases from J, with 14 bases in between. The CDR3 protein is CASSYSRSHLDQPQHF. The CDR3 nucleotides read TGTGCCAGCAGTTACTCGAGATCGCACTTAGATCAGCCCCAGCATTTT.

Only a few counts were recorded for this clonotype. The CDR3 here is CATSGTSGLYNEQFF. The CDR3 DNA follows: TGTGCCACCAGCGGGACTAGCGGACTATACAATGAGCAGTTCTTC. The chain uses TRBV15 and TRBJ2-1; 11 bases are shared with TRBD2. CDR1 is LNHNV and CDR2 is YYDKDF in the germline V gene (reference sequence). The CDR3 sequence is 15 residues long. V was pared by 5 bases and J by 4 bases, with 4 bases of the junction left unmatched.

J is TRBJ2-1 and V is TRBV6-2 or TRBV6-3; D is ambiguous. V lost 2 bases to trimming and J lost 6 bases, with 11 bases between them. CDR3 length equals 14 residues. Germline lookup yields CDR1 MNHEY and CDR2 SVGEGT. Written as DNA, the CDR3 is TGTGCCAGCAGTTACCCCCTTAGTGGCAATGAGCAGTTCTTC. It specifies CASSYPLSGNEQFF.

The V gene is TRBV18, the J gene TRBJ2-5; no definite D call. CDR1 and CDR2 (germline): KGHSH, LQKENI. Trimming took off 0 bases at V and 4 bases at J, with 6 bases between the two ends. The length of the CDR3 is 13 residues. CDR3 coding DNA: TGTGCCAGCTCACCACCATATCGAGAGACCCAGTACTTC. It yields the protein CASSPPYRETQYF.

The chain joins TRBV29-1 to TRBJ2-5; D is unresolved. CDR1 SQVTM and CDR2 ANQGSEA come from the germline V gene. The CDR3 runs to 10 residues. The V end lost 7 bases, the J end lost 5 bases, and 8 bases lay between the germline ends. This chain's CDR3 is CSARWETQYF. Written as DNA, the CDR3 is TGCAGCGCCCGGTGGGAGACCCAGTACTTC.

V and J are TRBV5-6 and TRBJ2-1; D is possibly TRBD1 (6 bases). Germline V gives CDR1 SGHDT, CDR2 YYEEEE. The V gene lost 1 base and the J gene lost 3 bases, with 11 bases spanning the gap. This CDR3 is built from 15 residues. This chain's CDR3 is CASSLSGAGYNEQFF. The CDR3 DNA is TGTGCCAGCAGCTTGTCAGGGGCTGGCTACAATGAGCAGTTCTTC.

The chain recombines TRBV20-1 with TRBJ2-3; D unresolved. Germline CDR1 DFQATT, CDR2 SNEGSKA (reference sequence). The CDR3 covers 14 residues. With 5 bases removed from V and 3 bases from J, the gap between germline ends came to 15 bases. DNA of the CDR3: TGCAGTGCTGGCTTGAGCGTGAGAACAGATACGCAGTATTTT. Amino acids: CSAGLSVRTDTQYF.

This clonotype was picked up a small number of times. The V and J genes are TRBV5-4 and TRBJ2-3; 11 bases align to TRBD2. This CDR3 spans 14 amino acids. Trimming cost V 4 bases and J 3 bases; bases outside gene matches: 1. The V gene's germline CDR1 is SGHNT and CDR2 YYREEE (reference sequence). The CDR3 nucleotides read TGTGCCAGCAGCCGACTAGCGGGAACAGATACGCAGTATTTT. It encodes CASSRLAGTDTQYF.

The chain uses TRBV10-3 and TRBJ1-1, with TRBD1 identical over 7 bases. With 6 bases clipped from V and 6 bases from J, the junction kept 16 bases outside the gene matches. There are 16 residues in the CDR3. CDR1 and CDR2 from the germline V gene are ENHRY and SYGVKD. CDR3 in DNA: TGTGCCATCAGCCCCGCTAACAGGGGAATGAGGGCTGAAGCTTTCTTT. It encodes CAISPANRGMRAEAFF.

The table lists this clonotype with a few counts. The J gene is TRBJ1-1, the V gene TRBV27; D uncertain. This CDR3 spans 12 amino acids. CDR1 MNHEY and CDR2 SMNVEV come from the germline V gene (reference sequence). V lost 7 bases to trimming and J lost 0 bases, with 6 bases between them. The CDR3 coding sequence is TGTGCCAGCAAAAATATGAACACTGAAGCTTTCTTT. Its translation is CASKNMNTEAFF.

The chain has TRBV5-4 and TRBJ2-3, with TRBD2 matching 8 bases. The V segment lost 0 bases and the J segment 5 bases; nucleotides outside the gene matches: 5. The germline gives CDR1 SGHNT, CDR2 YYREEE (reference sequence). The CDR3 extends over 15 amino acids. CDR3 residues: CASSLAGGPQDTQYF. CDR3 bases: TGTGCCAGCAGCTTGGCGGGAGGGCCGCAAGATACGCAGTATTTT.

The CDR3 DNA reads TGCAGCGTGGGGACAGGCCACTATGGCTACACCTTC. Protein: CSVGTGHYGYTF. The chain combines TRBV29-1 with TRBJ1-2; 8 bases map to TRBD1. CDR1 is SQVTM and CDR2 is ANQGSEA in the germline V gene. The CDR3 is 12 residues long. J gave up 3 bases and V 6 bases, and 3 bases lay outside the gene matches.

This chain uses TRBV15 with TRBJ2-5; 7 bases align to TRBD1. The CDR3 spans 12 residues. Germline values: CDR1 LNHNV, CDR2 YYDKDF (reference sequence). V shed 3 bases, J shed 13 bases, and the junction held 8 bases outside the gene matches. The CDR3 DNA follows: TGTGCCACCAGCAGCCTATGGACAGGAGTGTACTTC. Translation gives CATSSLWTGVYF.

This clonotype was seen a handful of times. CDR3 residues: CASSFAPGRMNTEAFF. The CDR3 DNA reads TGCGCCAGCAGCTTTGCCCCGGGACGGATGAACACTGAAGCTTTCTTT. This chain connects TRBV5-1 to TRBJ1-1; D is perhaps TRBD1 (5 bases). Germline loops: CDR1 SGHRS, CDR2 YFSETQ. The V end lost 2 bases, the J end lost 0 bases, and 14 bases lay between the germline ends. The CDR3 length is 16 residues. Drawing the rest from reference TRBV5-1 and TRBJ1-1, the complete variable domain is KAGVTQTPRYLIKTRGQQVTLSCSPISGHRSVSWYQQTPGQGLQFLFEYFSETQRNKGNFPGRFSGRQFSNSRSEMNVSTLELGDSALYLCASSFAPGRMNTEAFFGQGTRLTVV.